One sample yielded the 23 T cell receptor beta chains listed below, sequenced in a study of shared clonotypes between healthy human individuals. TCRdb's copy holds only in-frame clones and misses some; the assay was immunoSEQ multiplex PCR. The sample has roughly 170,000 clones; about 66% are singletons. What was sequenced was memory CD4+ T cells sorted from blood. Described subset: CD45RA-negative fraction. These receptors were collected from a man aged 25-45 years in good health.

The genes are TRBV29-1 and TRBJ2-3; no firm D call. This CDR3 contains 18 residues. Germline V lookup: CDR1 SQVTM, CDR2 ANQGSEA. V lost 7 bases, J lost 1 base, and 27 bases lay in between. The CDR3 DNA reads as TGCAGCGCTATAGCTAGTCGGAAAGGGCCCGATGGCACAGATACGCAGTATTTT. Its translation is CSAIASRKGPDGTDTQYF.

V gene TRBV7-2 combines with J gene TRBJ1-5; D gene uncertain. V lost 5 bases, J lost 5 bases, and 10 bases lay in between. This CDR3 is 13 amino acids long. Germline values: CDR1 SGHTA, CDR2 FQGNSA. The CDR3 region has the DNA TGTGCCAGCAGCCCGAATGACTATCAGCCCCAGCATTTT. This codes for CASSPNDYQPQHF.

This rearrangement joins TRBV6-5 to TRBJ2-7, with unresolved D. This CDR3 region has 13 residues. Germline assignment: CDR1 MNHEY and CDR2 SVGAGI. V dropped 7 bases and J dropped 9 bases, with 19 bases sitting between them. CDR3 sequence reads: CASTERNTRWQYF. In DNA, the CDR3 is TGTGCCAGCACGGAACGAAATACTCGTTGGCAGTACTTC.

A few counts support this clone. The chain is built from TRBV4-3 and TRBJ2-3; 7 bases are a match to TRBD2. V gave up 1 base and J gave up 6 bases; unmatched junction bases: 7. CDR1 and CDR2 (germline): LGHNA, YSLEER. This CDR3 contains 15 residues. CDR3 sequence: CASSQGERDGDTQYF. The CDR3 nucleotides are TGCGCCAGCAGCCAAGGGGAGCGGGATGGCGATACGCAGTATTTT.

This clone has just a few counts. Here the CDR3 reads CASSNLAGGLGEQYF. The CDR3 nucleotides are TGTGCCAGCAGCAATTTAGCGGGAGGGCTTGGCGAGCAGTACTTC. V usage is TRBV7-2 and J usage is TRBJ2-7; 11 nucleotides line up with TRBD2. Germline trimming cut 5 bases from V and 6 bases from J; bases unmatched to any gene: 9. Germline loops: CDR1 SGHTA, CDR2 FQGNSA. This CDR3 is built from 15 residues.

This clone was detected a few times. The V gene is TRBV11-1, the J gene TRBJ2-5; D ambiguous. This CDR3 comprises 13 residues. Germline CDR1 SGHAT, CDR2 FQDESV (reference sequence). The V and J ends lost 4 bases and 4 bases respectively, with 10 bases between them. For the CDR3, the DNA is TGTGCCAGCAGCTCCCCTCCGGCAGAGACCCAGTACTTC. This sequence encodes CASSSPPAETQYF.

The chain employs TRBV18 and TRBJ1-1; 7 bases are shared with TRBD1. Germline CDR1 is KGHSH and CDR2 is LQKENI. With V trimmed by 3 bases and J by 1 base, 2 bases remained unmatched. The CDR3 loop spans 14 amino acids. The chain's CDR3 is CASSPGQANTEAFF. CDR3 in DNA: TGTGCCAGCTCACCTGGACAGGCGAACACTGAAGCTTTCTTT. Complete variable domain (other parts from reference TRBV18 and TRBJ1-1): NAGVMQNPRHLVRRRGQEARLRCSPMKGHSHVYWYRQLPEEGLKFMVYLQKENIIDESGMPKERFSAEFPKEGPSILRIQQVVRGDSAAYFCASSPGQANTEAFFGQGTRLTVV.

The chain carries TRBV18 and TRBJ1-1; possible D gene TRBD1, 6 bases. Trimming stripped 3 bases from V and 3 bases from J, with 14 bases between. This CDR3 has 15 residues. CDR1 is KGHSH and CDR2 is LQKENI in the germline V gene. The DNA of the CDR3 is TGTGCCAGCTCACCTAACAGGGCGGGCGACACTGAAGCTTTCTTT. This translates into CASSPNRAGDTEAFF.

V is TRBV11-3 and J is TRBJ2-2; perhaps TRBD1 as D (5 bases). Germline CDR1 and CDR2: SGHNT and YENEEA. The CDR3 runs to 16 residues. Trimming cost V 6 bases and J 6 bases, with 20 bases left between them. CDR3 in amino acids: CASSQRAGHSSGELFF. CDR3 nucleotides: TGTGCCAGCAGTCAAAGGGCAGGGCATTCATCCGGGGAGCTGTTTTTT.

This chain uses TRBV18 with TRBJ1-1; D is unclear. CDR3 length: 14 residues. Germline values: CDR1 KGHSH, CDR2 LQKENI. Trimming pared 3 bases from V and 4 bases from J, leaving 12 bases between. The CDR3 protein is CASSPPLATTEAFF. The CDR3 DNA follows: TGTGCCAGCTCACCTCCACTCGCGACCACTGAAGCTTTCTTT. Using reference TRBV18 and TRBJ1-1 for the parts outside the CDR3, the full variable domain is NAGVMQNPRHLVRRRGQEARLRCSPMKGHSHVYWYRQLPEEGLKFMVYLQKENIIDESGMPKERFSAEFPKEGPSILRIQQVVRGDSAAYFCASSPPLATTEAFFGQGTRLTVV.

This clone turned up a few times. The V gene is TRBV2, the J gene TRBJ2-7; TRBD1 agrees at 10 bases. The CDR3 runs to 13 residues. V lost 8 bases, J lost 7 bases, and 8 bases stayed unmatched. Germline lookup yields CDR1 SNHLY and CDR2 FYNNEI. The DNA of the CDR3 is TGTGCCAGCCGGGACAGGGGCTGGGTGGAGCAGTACTTC. This translates into CASRDRGWVEQYF. The full variable domain, completed using reference TRBV2 and TRBJ2-7, is EPEVTQTPSHQVTQMGQEVILRCVPISNHLYFYWYRQILGQKVEFLVSFYNNEISEKSEIFDDQFSVERPDGSNFTLKIRSTKLEDSAMYFCASRDRGWVEQYFGPGTRLTVT.

This chain joins TRBV29-1 and TRBJ2-7; D unclear. CDR1 is SQVTM, CDR2 ANQGSEA, per germline. V lost 3 bases, J lost 0 bases, and 12 bases lay in between. The CDR3 totals 14 residues. The CDR3 region has the DNA TGCAGCGTTGATGGACCTTTGCTCTCCTACGAGCAGTACTTC. This translates into CSVDGPLLSYEQYF.

This rearrangement joins TRBV5-5 to TRBJ1-5, with D possibly matching TRBD1 (5 bases). CDR1 is SGHKS and CDR2 is YYEKEE in the germline V gene (reference sequence). Trimming removed 1 base at V and 16 bases at J, with 15 bases between. The CDR3 is 12 residues long. The chain's CDR3 is CASSLLGGRGHF. The CDR3 nucleotides read TGTGCCAGCAGCTTGCTCGGGGGACGGGGACATTTT.

The V call is TRBV28, the J call TRBJ2-7; the match to TRBD2 covers 10 bases. The CDR3 is made up of 16 amino acids. The germline V gene has CDR1 MDHEN and CDR2 SYDVKM. V dropped 0 bases and J dropped 6; count of bases not matched to a gene: 8. CDR3 sequence: CASSLWSLAGTFEQYF. DNA of the CDR3: TGTGCCAGCAGTTTATGGTCACTAGCGGGAACGTTCGAGCAGTACTTC. Full variable domain (remainder filled in from reference TRBV28 and TRBJ2-7): DVKVTQSSRYLVKRTGEKVFLECVQDMDHENMFWYRQDPGLGLRLIYFSYDVKMKEKGDIPEGYSVSREKKERFSLILESASTNQTSMYLCASSLWSLAGTFEQYFGPGTRLTVT.

This chain joins TRBV5-5 and TRBJ1-5; the D gene is possibly TRBD1 (5 bases). V lost 5 bases to trimming and J lost 1 base, with 16 bases between them. The length of the CDR3 is 16 residues. CDR1 and CDR2 from the germline V gene are SGHKS and YYEKEE (reference sequence). This CDR3 reads CASSLRGGESNQPQHF. CDR3 in DNA: TGTGCCAGCAGTCTTCGGGGGGGTGAGAGCAATCAGCCCCAGCATTTT.

This chain links TRBV2 with TRBJ1-1; 8 bases agree with TRBD1. The V segment lost 7 bases and the J segment 1 base; nucleotides outside the gene matches: 2. The CDR3 loop spans 13 amino acids. Germline CDR1 reads SNHLY; CDR2 reads FYNNEI. The chain's CDR3 is CASKDRANTEAFF. DNA for the CDR3: TGTGCCAGCAAGGACAGGGCGAACACTGAAGCTTTCTTT.

The genes are TRBV7-9 and TRBJ2-7, with D perhaps matching TRBD2 (5 bases). Germline V CDR1 and CDR2: SEHNR, FQNEAQ (reference sequence). V gave up 8 bases and J gave up 4 bases, with 18 bases separating them. CDR3 length: 14 residues. CDR3 sequence: CASGSDSPPYEQYF. The CDR3, as DNA: TGTGCCAGCGGTTCGGACTCTCCCCCTTACGAGCAGTACTTC.

The chain employs TRBV5-1 and TRBJ2-2, with a tentative D call TRBD2 (5 bases). V was shortened by 4 bases and J by 4 bases, with 20 bases between the two germline ends. Germline V gene sequence: CDR1 SGHRS, CDR2 YFSETQ. The CDR3 covers 17 residues. The CDR3 here is CASSARGPDFPTGELFF. CDR3 nucleotides: TGCGCCAGCAGCGCACGCGGGCCAGATTTTCCCACCGGGGAGCTGTTTTTT.

This sequence joins TRBV28 and TRBJ2-2; 9 bases fit TRBD2. With V trimmed by 6 bases and J by 7 bases, 9 bases remained unmatched. CDR3 length equals 15 residues. From germline, CDR1 is MDHEN and CDR2 SYDVKM. CDR3 sequence (DNA): TGTGCCAGCAGGCAAGCGGGAGGTACTTACGGGGAGCTGTTTTTT. This codes for CASRQAGGTYGELFF.

The chain joins TRBV28 to TRBJ1-5; D is undetermined. Between the trimmed V and J ends, which lost 5 bases and 4 bases, there was a span of 15 bases. There are 15 residues in the CDR3. Germline V gene lookup returns CDR1 MDHEN and CDR2 SYDVKM. The CDR3 bases are TGTGCCAGCAGTCTCTCAATAACAGCGAATCAGCCCCAGCATTTT. Translated, it gives CASSLSITANQPQHF.

This clone has more than one count but fewer than ten. V gene TRBV10-3 combines with J gene TRBJ2-6; no clear D. The CDR3 extends over 15 amino acids. V was trimmed by 0 bases and J by 0 bases, leaving 3 bases between them. Germline V gene lookup returns CDR1 ENHRY and CDR2 SYGVKD. This CDR3 is CAISESHSGANVLTF. The CDR3 DNA reads TGTGCCATCAGTGAGTCTCACTCTGGGGCCAACGTCCTGACTTTC.

The chain combines TRBV5-1 with TRBJ1-5, with D perhaps matching TRBD1 (5 bases). The V gene's germline CDR1 is SGHRS and CDR2 YFSETQ. Trimming took 3 bases from V and 9 from J, leaving 19 bases between them. CDR3 length equals 15 residues. This chain's CDR3 is CASSSGTGNQWPQHF. The CDR3 coding sequence is TGCGCCAGCAGCTCCGGGACCGGCAATCAGTGGCCCCAGCATTTT.

The genes are TRBV10-1 and TRBJ2-3; 11 positions agree with TRBD2. Germline V gives CDR1 WNHNN, CDR2 SYGVQD (reference sequence). The CDR3 is made up of 16 amino acids. Trimming took 2 bases from V and 2 from J; bases not matched to a gene: 3. The CDR3, as DNA: TGCGCCAGCAGTGAGGGGACTAGCGGTCTCACAGATACGCAGTATTTT. Residues: CASSEGTSGLTDTQYF.